This TCR beta chain was sequenced during a study of blood T cells in healthy people across ages. Whole-study findings and limits: Diversity was higher, and naive CD4+ cells more numerous, in long-lived donors than in aged donors.

Trimming cost V 0 bases and J 1 base, with 7 bases left between them. The CDR3 contains 15 residues. Per the germline V gene, CDR1 is MNHEY and CDR2 is SMNVEV (reference sequence). Then a second PCR, running about 6 to 12 cycles, was carried out with a sample-barcoded 5' primer and a J-beta primer mix. MiXCR was run by TCRdb on the 5' RACE reads, yielding one entry per CDR3 protein. The table shows 450,000 to 600,000 distinct CDR3 sequences, with approximately 26% occurring only once. Each donor gave 9 to 10 milliliters of peripheral blood. A few counts support this clonotype. Its target is not known. These same data were also listed under a study on T cells of mothers and their children.

Source material: blood. The chain couples TRBV27 to TRBJ2-4; D possibly corresponds to TRBD2 (6 bases). This clonotype was sampled from a boy aged 2-9 years in good health. The CDR3 reads CASSLSAGAKNIQYF. The CDR3 coding sequence is TGTGCCAGCAGTTTATCGGCGGGGGCCAAAAACATTCAGTACTTC.